The source of this T cell receptor (beta chain) is a study of cytomegalovirus exposure and HLA in healthy donors. Sequenced by immunoSEQ multiplex PCR; TCRdb stores in-frame clones only, minus some. The sample carries some 76,000 clones, roughly 94% recorded once. CDR3 length equals 19 residues. Germline-derived CDR1 and CDR2 are LGHNA and YNFKEQ. V lost 0 bases and J 0 bases, leaving 20 bases between the germline ends. The chain uses TRBV4-2 and TRBJ1-2; a possible D gene is TRBD1 (6 bases). This clonotype was sampled from a young woman in good health and CMV-seropositive. Sequencing input: PBMCs. CDR3 DNA: TGTGCCAGCAGCCAAGATCTTTCGGCGTCGCAGGGGACTAACTATGGCTACACCTTC. It yields the protein CASSQDLSASQGTNYGYTF.